The source of this T cell receptor beta chain is a study of naive and memory T cell subsets. Both TRBC1 and TRBC2 were covered by a beta constant-region primer of two equimolar oligonucleotides. Four rounds of PCR amplified the ligated cDNA using nested alpha and beta constant-region primers plus SP2. TCRdb passed the UMI-ligation and nested PCR reads through MiXCR, listing each CDR3 protein once. The table has around 140,000 distinct CDR3 sequences, around 21% seen once. Separate alpha and beta amplification began at the second PCR step. Study results and caveats: No ground truth validated the naive and memory repertoire findings. From naive to CM, EM and EMRA, diversity decreased and Gini increased. Especially in CD8 cells, naive repertoires contained a few larger clonotypes, possibly CD45RA-re-expressing memory cells.

As concerns this clonotype: Its antigen is unknown.

The CDR3 covers 10 residues. The germline CDR1 and CDR2 sequences are SQVTM and ANQGSEA. The ends were cut back, 5 bases at V and 3 bases at J, with 5 bases in the middle. The clonotype was recovered from a human donor in good health. The rearrangement links TRBV29-1 to TRBJ2-7; tentatively, D is TRBD2 (5 bases). The material sequenced was naive CD8+ T cells from blood. The CDR3 sequence is CSVRDYEQYF. The DNA of the CDR3 is TGCAGCGTTCGGGACTACGAGCAGTACTTC.